The 30 T cell receptor beta chains listed next were all sequenced from one sample in a study of T-cell reconstitution after alpha-beta-depleted transplantation in children. The library targeted TCRbeta and was prepared with unique molecular identifiers. TCRdb fed the PCR reads into MiXCR, producing one record per CDR3 protein. The repertoire includes some 200,000 distinct CDR3 sequences, 6.3% of them detected once, and approximately 4.1% sits in the top ten. This sample comprised PBMCs, obtained before TCRalphabeta/CD19-depleted stem cell transplant. These receptor sequences come from a girl in the first two years of life with combined immunodeficiency, due to receive a stem cell transplant.

Comments on this clonotype: This may stem from a read error, because a much larger clone lies one nucleotide away. The rearrangement links TRBV20-1 to TRBJ2-7; tentatively, D is TRBD1 (6 bases). The length of the CDR3 is 15 residues. Germline lookup yields CDR1 DFQATT and CDR2 SNEGSKA (reference sequence). Written as DNA, the CDR3 is TGCTGTGCTAGAGAGGGATTTACAGGGAACTACGAGCAGTACTTC. This sequence encodes CCAREGFTGNYEQYF.

The chain links TRBV7-8 to TRBJ2-1, with D unresolved. V lost 2 bases and J lost 2, with 10 bases in between. Germline CDR1 and CDR2: SGHVS and FQNEAQ. This CDR3 is 15 amino acids long. CDR3: CASSLREGTYNEQFF. CDR3 bases: TGTGCCAGCAGCTTAAGGGAAGGGACCTACAATGAGCAGTTCTTC.

This clonotype was seen at least ten times. The chain has TRBV4-3 and TRBJ2-7, with D possibly matching TRBD1 (7 bases). With 0 bases removed from V and 2 bases from J, the gap between germline ends came to 14 bases. The CDR3 totals 16 residues. CDR1 is LGHNA and CDR2 is YSLEER in the germline V gene. Here the CDR3 DNA reads TGCGCCAGCAGCCAAGATCTTGGAGGGGGCCCCTACGAGCAGTACTTC. Its protein is CASSQDLGGGPYEQYF.

This clonotype appeared many times. The V call is TRBV7-8, the J call TRBJ2-7, with D tentatively TRBD2 (5 bases). Trimming removed 5 bases at V and 2 bases at J, with 13 bases between. The CDR3 runs 14 residues. Germline V gene data show CDR1 as SGHVS and CDR2 as FQNEAQ. For the CDR3, the DNA is TGTGCCAGCAGCCCAAGCGGAGTAGCCTACGAGCAGTACTTC. Protein product: CASSPSGVAYEQYF.

This clonotype was observed many times. The chain combines TRBV20-1 with TRBJ2-1; the D gene is possibly TRBD1 (6 bases). The V end was cut by 4 bases, the J end by 3 bases, with 13 bases between. The germline V gene encodes CDR1 DFQATT and CDR2 SNEGSKA (reference sequence). CDR3 length equals 14 residues. As DNA, the CDR3 is TGCAGTGCTACGAACAGGGCGAGCTACAATGAGCAGTTCTTC. Amino acids: CSATNRASYNEQFF.

There are many counts of this clonotype. CDR3 amino acids: CASSLDRTGAYNEQFF. The CDR3 DNA follows: TGTGCCAGCAGTTTAGATCGGACAGGGGCGTACAATGAGCAGTTCTTC. V is TRBV12-3 or TRBV12-4 and J is TRBJ2-1; TRBD1 matches at 9 bases. V shed 1 base, J shed 4 bases, and the junction held 5 bases outside the gene matches. This CDR3 contains 16 residues.

With respect to this clonotype: A much larger clone lies one base from this, so it may be a read error. V and J are TRBV7-6 and TRBJ2-3; D unclear. Between the trimmed V and J ends, which lost 2 bases and 5 bases, there was a span of 5 bases. The CDR3 contains 12 residues. The germline V gene encodes CDR1 SGHVS and CDR2 FNYEAQ. The CDR3: CASSLLEDTQYF. In nucleotides, the CDR3 is TGTGCCAGCAGCTTACTTGAAGATACGCAGTATTTT.

This chain joins TRBV3-1 and TRBJ2-7; TRBD2 aligns across 8 bases. V gave up 1 base and J gave up 4 bases; unmatched junction bases: 9. The CDR3 length is 16 residues. From germline, CDR1 is LGHDT and CDR2 YNNKEL (reference sequence). In DNA form, the CDR3 reads TGTGCCAGCAGCCAAGCGGGGGGGGCCACTTTATACGAGCAGTACTTC. As protein: CASSQAGGATLYEQYF.

The table lists this clonotype with many counts. CDR3 nucleotide sequence: TGTGCCAGCAGTGAATTATATGGTCAGTCCTACGAGCAGTACTTC. Encoded protein: CASSELYGQSYEQYF. The gene calls are TRBV25-1 and TRBJ2-7, with no clear D. The CDR3 sequence is 15 residues long. Germline V gives CDR1 MGHDK, CDR2 SYGVNS. The ends were cut back, 1 base at V and 1 base at J, with 11 bases in the middle.

The V and J genes are TRBV2 and TRBJ2-3; 7 bases line up with TRBD1. CDR3 length: 17 amino acids. From germline, CDR1 is SNHLY and CDR2 FYNNEI. V gave up 5 bases and J gave up 2 bases; unmatched junction bases: 13. The CDR3: CASSLLTDRPVTDTQYF. Written as DNA, the CDR3 is TGTGCCAGCAGTTTACTCACGGACAGGCCCGTCACAGATACGCAGTATTTT.

This clonotype was seen ten or more times. The rearrangement uses TRBV12-5 and TRBJ2-1, with D maybe TRBD1 (6 bases). Trimming cost V 0 bases and J 4 bases, with 10 bases left between them. The CDR3 has 15 residues. Germline V CDR1 and CDR2: LGHNT, FRNRAP. CDR3 region: CASGLVLRGYNEQFF. In nucleotides, the CDR3 is TGTGCTAGTGGTTTGGTACTGAGGGGGTACAATGAGCAGTTCTTC.

V is TRBV7-9 and J is TRBJ2-7, with D unclear. The germline V gene encodes CDR1 SEHNR and CDR2 FQNEAQ (reference sequence). CDR3 length: 12 amino acids. V dropped 7 bases and J dropped 5 bases, with 12 bases sitting between them. The CDR3 sequence is CASKAASDEQYF. The CDR3 DNA follows: TGTGCCAGCAAGGCGGCGAGCGACGAGCAGTACTTC.

This rearrangement joins TRBV24-1 to TRBJ2-1; 7 bases map to TRBD2. J was trimmed by 4 bases and V by 5 bases; bases with no gene match: 7. Germline V gene sequence: CDR1 KGHDR, CDR2 SFDVKD. This CDR3 has 15 amino acids. CDR3: CATSARGGSYNEQFF. For the CDR3, the DNA is TGTGCCACCAGTGCCCGGGGCGGGAGTTACAATGAGCAGTTCTTC.

This clonotype appeared many times. V gene TRBV24-1 combines with J gene TRBJ2-1, with 10 bases that match TRBD2. The CDR3 is 16 residues long. Germline CDR1 KGHDR, CDR2 SFDVKD. V gave up 4 bases and J gave up 10 bases; unmatched junction bases: 12. The CDR3 bases are TGTGCCACCAGTGAGTCTGCTAGCGGGAGAATGGGGGAGCAGTTCTTC. Amino acids: CATSESASGRMGEQFF.

In its sample, this clonotype was seen many times. The CDR3 coding sequence is TGCGCCAGCAGCCCCACTAGCGTTATCTACAATGAGCAGTTCTTC. Residues: CASSPTSVIYNEQFF. This sequence joins TRBV5-1 and TRBJ2-1; 7 bases are a match to TRBD2. The germline gives CDR1 SGHRS, CDR2 YFSETQ. With V trimmed by 4 bases and J by 3 bases, 7 bases remained unmatched. The CDR3 is 15 residues long.

This clonotype was seen at least ten times. J is TRBJ2-7 and V is TRBV13; D remains ambiguous. CDR3 size: 12 residues. The V end was cut by 4 bases, the J end by 4 bases, with 8 bases between. Germline assignment: CDR1 PRHDT and CDR2 FYEKMQ (reference sequence). The CDR3 reads CASSSRQYEQYF. The CDR3 DNA follows: TGTGCCAGCAGCTCCAGGCAATACGAGCAGTACTTC.

J is TRBJ2-7 and V is TRBV27; 7 nucleotides align to TRBD2. From germline, CDR1 is MNHEY and CDR2 SMNVEV (reference sequence). The CDR3 totals 16 residues. V shed 6 bases, J shed 4 bases, and the junction held 15 bases outside the gene matches. In DNA, the CDR3 is TGTGCCAGCAGGAGACGAACCGGGACTATAGTGTACGAGCAGTACTTC. Amino acid sequence: CASRRRTGTIVYEQYF.

This clonotype was detected a few times. The gene calls are TRBV6-5 and TRBJ2-1; D gene ambiguous. Germline V CDR1 and CDR2: MNHEY, SVGAGI. V lost 0 bases and J 2 bases, leaving 8 bases between the germline ends. The CDR3 extends over 15 amino acids. DNA of the CDR3: TGTGCCAGCAGTTACTCGGGATTCGCCTACAATGAGCAGTTCTTC. The encoded protein is CASSYSGFAYNEQFF.

This rearrangement joins TRBV5-5 to TRBJ2-3; tentative D call: TRBD1 (5 bases). The V and J ends lost 0 bases and 2 bases respectively, with 13 bases between them. Germline V gives CDR1 SGHKS, CDR2 YYEKEE (reference sequence). The CDR3 runs to 16 residues. Here the CDR3 reads CASSLGRTSTTDTQYF. In nucleotides, the CDR3 is TGTGCCAGCAGCTTGGGAAGGACATCTACCACAGATACGCAGTATTTT.

This clonotype was seen ten or more times. The rearrangement links TRBV7-9 to TRBJ2-7, with a tentative D call TRBD1 (6 bases). Germline CDR1 is SEHNR and CDR2 is FQNEAQ (reference sequence). CDR3 size: 15 residues. V was clipped by 6 bases and J by 6 bases, with 21 bases between them. CDR3 in amino acids: CASRAAGTSDPEQYF. DNA for the CDR3: TGTGCCAGCAGGGCTGCCGGGACATCGGACCCCGAGCAGTACTTC. The whole variable domain, remainder taken from reference TRBV7-9 and TRBJ2-7, is DTGVSQNPRHKITKRGQNVTFRCDPISEHNRLYWYRQTLGQGPEFLTYFQNEAQLEKSRLLSDRFSAERPKGSFSTLEIQRTEQGDSAMYLCASRAAGTSDPEQYFGPGTRLTVT.

This clonotype was picked up many times. V usage is TRBV3-1 and J usage is TRBJ2-7; D might be TRBD2 (6 bases). CDR1 LGHDT and CDR2 YNNKEL come from the germline V gene (reference sequence). CDR3 length: 14 residues. Trimming shortened V by 3 bases and J by 2 bases, and 11 bases separated the two germline ends. The CDR3 coding sequence is TGTGCCAGCAGCCAGCGACTAGTCCCCTACGAGCAGTACTTC. Translation gives CASSQRLVPYEQYF.

This clonotype turned up a few times. The chain carries TRBV15 and TRBJ2-1, with D possibly being TRBD2 (5 bases). Per germline, CDR1 LNHNV and CDR2 YYDKDF (reference sequence). The CDR3 extends over 14 amino acids. Trimming left V 4 bases short and J 6 bases short, with 13 bases between. CDR3 coding DNA: TGTGCCACCAGCATGCCGGGGTTGGGCAATGAGCAGTTCTTC. Translated: CATSMPGLGNEQFF.

The sample holds many counts of this clonotype. The chain recombines TRBV7-8 with TRBJ2-1; a possible D gene is TRBD2 (6 bases). CDR1 is SGHVS and CDR2 is FQNEAQ in the germline V gene. The CDR3 length is 14 residues. Trimming took off 6 bases at V and 4 bases at J, with 13 bases between the two ends. CDR3 in amino acids: CASRGEDSYNEQFF. The DNA for the CDR3 is TGTGCCAGCAGAGGGGAGGACTCGTACAATGAGCAGTTCTTC.

In this sample, this clonotype turned up many times. This chain links TRBV12-3 or TRBV12-4 with TRBJ2-3; D may be TRBD1 (5 bases). The CDR3 covers 15 residues. V was cut by 4 bases and J by 2 bases, with 13 bases left in between. CDR3: CASSYGASSTDTQYF. The CDR3 DNA follows: TGTGCCAGCAGTTATGGGGCCAGTTCCACAGATACGCAGTATTTT.

The sample holds many counts of this clonotype. The chain links TRBV12-3 or TRBV12-4 to TRBJ2-6; D gene ambiguous. This CDR3 contains 14 residues. Trimming removed 6 bases from V and 0 bases from J, with 6 bases in between. The chain's CDR3 is CASRQSSGANVLTF. CDR3 DNA sequence: TGTGCCAGCAGGCAAAGCTCTGGGGCCAACGTCCTGACTTTC.

This clonotype was detected ten times or more. This rearrangement joins TRBV28 to TRBJ2-6, with D tentatively TRBD1 (6 bases). The V gene lost 6 bases and the J gene lost 0 bases, with 15 bases spanning the gap. Germline CDR1 MDHEN, CDR2 SYDVKM. The CDR3 is 17 amino acids. Written as DNA, the CDR3 is TGTGCCAGCAGACCCACAGGGTTCTTCTCTGGGGCCAACGTCCTGACTTTC. Its protein is CASRPTGFFSGANVLTF.

In its sample, this clonotype was seen many times. The chain combines TRBV6-2 or TRBV6-3 with TRBJ2-7, with 11 bases lining up with TRBD2. Germline V gives CDR1 MNHEY, CDR2 SVGEGT. The junction had 4 bases not matched to a gene; V was cut back by 6 bases and J by 0 bases. The CDR3 runs 15 residues. The CDR3 DNA reads as TGTGCCAGCAGACGGACTAGCGGGCCCTCCTACGAGCAGTACTTC. Its translation is CASRRTSGPSYEQYF.

J is TRBJ2-7 and V is TRBV5-1; D gene ambiguous. CDR3 length: 17 residues. Trimming removed 4 bases from V and 6 bases from J, with 26 bases in between. The germline V gene encodes CDR1 SGHRS and CDR2 YFSETQ. The CDR3 spells CASSIPTRIWPSSEQYF. CDR3 nucleotide sequence: TGCGCCAGCAGCATACCCACAAGGATATGGCCGAGTAGCGAGCAGTACTTC. Supplemented by reference TRBV5-1 and TRBJ2-7, the full variable domain reads KAGVTQTPRYLIKTRGQQVTLSCSPISGHRSVSWYQQTPGQGLQFLFEYFSETQRNKGNFPGRFSGRQFSNSRSEMNVSTLELGDSALYLCASSIPTRIWPSSEQYFGPGTRLTVT.

This clonotype was found many times. The chain carries TRBV12-3 or TRBV12-4 and TRBJ2-5; D gene unclear. CDR3 length: 13 amino acids. Trimming stripped 6 bases from V and 4 bases from J, with 12 bases between. The CDR3 coding sequence is TGTGCCAGCAGCACTGGTAGGGTAGAGACCCAGTACTTC. It specifies CASSTGRVETQYF.

This clonotype appeared many times. This chain uses TRBV5-1 with TRBJ1-3, with D hard to call. The V end lost 0 bases, the J end lost 2 bases, and 12 bases lay between the germline ends. The CDR3 runs to 16 residues. CDR1 is SGHRS, CDR2 YFSETQ, per germline. CDR3 sequence: CASSLGRSEPGNTIYF. The CDR3 DNA reads TGCGCCAGCAGCTTGGGACGGTCTGAGCCTGGAAACACCATATATTTT.